These T cell receptor beta chains were read from a single sample in a study of cytomegalovirus exposure and HLA in healthy donors. Here immunoSEQ multiplex PCR was the method, and the copy in TCRdb shows in-frame clones only, minus some. The sample holds 150,000 to 190,000 clones; approximately 77% are singletons and the top ten take about 1.3%. Material for sequencing was PBMCs. Source of these receptors: a man aged 18 to 30 in good health and CMV-seronegative. The conserved cysteine and the conserved F or W are not part of the CDR3 here. Size values are once, few and many counts, or a class for expanded clones, and some rows have none.

V gene,clone size,J gene,CDR3 protein
TRBV5-4,.,TRBJ2-4,ASSLQGLAKNIQY
TRBV7-7,.,TRBJ2-5,ASSSGQEGETQY
TRBV9,.,TRBJ1-3,ASSVGGGTGNTIY
TRBV11-2,.,TRBJ2-7,ASSPRGLAGEGYEQY
TRBV5-6,.,TRBJ2-1,ASQLLAGTGKQF
TRBV5-5,.,TRBJ1-2,ASSSATGGYT
TRBV5-8,.,TRBJ1-1,ASSLSRGNGNTEAF
TRBV5-6,.,TRBJ2-2,ASSLGLADTGELF
TRBV21-1,.,TRBJ1-1,ASSLGASYTEAF
TRBV14,.,TRBJ1-4,ASSPRVGNEKLF
TRBV5-1,.,TRBJ2-5,ASSLVQGFRETQY
TRBV5-4,.,TRBJ1-2,ASSSGASGTGHYGYT
TRBV5-1,.,TRBJ2-7,ASSPSGLAGFGEQY
TRBV2,.,TRBJ2-7,ASSTGGESYEQY
TRBV6-5,once,TRBJ2-7,ASSPLAGFNEQY
TRBV28,.,TRBJ1-5,ASSLVQGFNQPQH
TRBV27,.,TRBJ1-2,ASSYRDRRKDGYT
TRBV6-1,.,TRBJ1-3,ASSEGSGGGNTIY
TRBV6-5,.,TRBJ1-2,ASSAGRQGIGYT
TRBV4-3,.,TRBJ1-2,ASSHYWTANYGYT